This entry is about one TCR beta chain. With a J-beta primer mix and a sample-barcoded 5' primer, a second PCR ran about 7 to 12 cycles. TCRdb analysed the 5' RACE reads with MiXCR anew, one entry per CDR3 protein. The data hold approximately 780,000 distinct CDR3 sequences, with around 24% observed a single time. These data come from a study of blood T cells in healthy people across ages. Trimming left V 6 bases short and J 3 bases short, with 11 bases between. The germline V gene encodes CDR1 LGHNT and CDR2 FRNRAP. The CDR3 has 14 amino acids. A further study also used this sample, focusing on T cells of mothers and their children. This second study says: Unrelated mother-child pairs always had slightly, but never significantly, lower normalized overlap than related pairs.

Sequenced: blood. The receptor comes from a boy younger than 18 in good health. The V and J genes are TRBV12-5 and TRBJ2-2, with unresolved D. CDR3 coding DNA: TGTGCTAGTGGCTACCCCCTAGACACCGGGGAGCTGTTTTTT. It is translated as CASGYPLDTGELFF.